This T cell receptor (beta chain) is from a study of T cell changes during pregnancy in multiple sclerosis. The germline CDR1 and CDR2 sequences are SEHNR and FQNEAQ (reference sequence). The CDR3 totals 12 residues. Trimming left V 5 bases short and J 9 bases short, with 11 bases between. The method was immunoSEQ multiplex PCR; TCRdb's version includes in-frame clones alone and lacks a portion of them. The table includes some 47,000 clones, approximately 92% detected once. The TCR sequence derives from a female donor with multiple sclerosis, enrolled in a pregnancy study. The rearrangement uses TRBV7-9 and TRBJ2-1; a possible D gene is TRBD1 (6 bases). The sample was CD8+ T cells from peripheral blood mononuclear cells, taken in the second trimester of pregnancy. The CDR3 here is CASSTGWSEQFF. The CDR3 DNA is TGTGCCAGCAGCACAGGGTGGAGTGAGCAGTTCTTC.